A selection of T cell receptor beta chains follows, all from one sample in a study of T cells in Graves' hyperthyroidism and ophthalmopathy. In TCRdb, the multiplex PCR reads were re-called with MiXCR into one record per CDR3 protein. The sample carries over 650,000 distinct CDR3 sequences, over 15% recorded once. Material for sequencing was blood. The origin of the receptors is a man between 18 and 29 years old with Graves' hyperthyroidism. CDR3s include the opening cysteine and the closing phenylalanine or tryptophan. A D gene is named only where the DNA matches it firmly. Not all rows give a size; the values are once, few, many and, for expanded clones, a class.

j_call,v_call,clone_size,d_call,cdr3_aa,cdr3_nt
TRBJ2-1,TRBV15,many,NA,CATSRGRLRGEQFF,TGTGCCACCAGCAGAGGCCGCCTGAGGGGCGAGCAGTTCTTC
TRBJ1-3,TRBV9,NA,NA,CASSQGSFSGNTIYF,TGTGCCAGCAGCCAAGGGAGCTTCTCTGGAAACACCATATATTTT
TRBJ1-1,TRBV4-2,NA,NA,CASQGSNTEAFF,TGTGCCAGCCAAGGGAGTAACACTGAAGCTTTCTTT
TRBJ2-3,TRBV2,many,TRBD2,CASIGLAGADTQYF,TGTGCCAGCATCGGGCTAGCGGGAGCAGATACGCAGTATTTT
TRBJ2-4,TRBV28,many,TRBD1,CASSTWTGGTKNIQYF,TGTGCCAGCAGTACCTGGACAGGGGGGACCAAAAACATTCAGTACTTC
TRBJ2-3,TRBV6-5,NA,TRBD2,CASSYPSTSGFRPTSTDTQYF,TGTGCCAGCAGTTACCCCTCTACTAGCGGGTTTCGGCCAACTAGCACAGATACGCAGTATTTT
TRBJ2-7,TRBV5-1,many,TRBD2,CASASSGSSNEQYF,TGCGCCAGCGCGTCAAGCGGGAGTAGCAACGAGCAGTACTTC
TRBJ2-3,TRBV20-1,NA,TRBD2,CSAVAGGFHTQYF,TGCAGTGCTGTCGCGGGAGGGTTCCATACGCAGTATTTT
TRBJ2-7,TRBV6-1,NA,NA,CASAEVSLATTGGEQYF,TGTGCCAGCGCCGAGGTTAGCCTCGCTACAACCGGGGGCGAGCAGTACTTC
TRBJ1-1,TRBV5-5,few,NA,CASSAQGSAEAFF,TGTGCCAGCTCAGCCCAGGGGTCAGCTGAAGCTTTCTTT
TRBJ1-1,TRBV7-8,NA,NA,CASSRRSEAFF,TGTGCCAGCAGCAGACGAAGTGAAGCTTTCTTT
TRBJ2-7,TRBV4-1,NA,NA,CASSQDREASYEQYF,TGCGCCAGCAGCCAAGATAGAGAGGCCTCCTACGAGCAGTACTTC
TRBJ1-1,TRBV11-2,many,NA,CASSLANLGRNTEAFF,TGTGCCAGCAGCTTAGCTAACTTGGGACGGAACACTGAAGCTTTCTTT
TRBJ1-1,TRBV12-3/TRBV12-4,many,NA,CASSDQVNTEAFF,TGTGCCAGCAGTGACCAGGTCAACACTGAAGCTTTCTTT
TRBJ2-1,TRBV9,few,TRBD2,CASSVSGAPYNEQFF,TGTGCCAGCAGCGTAAGCGGGGCCCCCTACAATGAGCAGTTCTTC
TRBJ1-2,TRBV12-3/TRBV12-4,few,NA,CASSFDTSGYGYTF,TGTGCCAGCAGTTTCGACACCTCGGGCTATGGCTACACCTTC
TRBJ1-2,TRBV28,NA,NA,CASSLNRVGRGYTF,TGTGCCAGCAGTTTAAACAGGGTTGGTCGTGGCTACACCTTC
TRBJ2-5,TRBV7-6,NA,NA,CASNRLTRQRQETQYF,TGTGCCAGCAACCGCTTAACCAGACAGCGGCAAGAGACCCAGTACTTC
TRBJ1-1,TRBV9,many,NA,CASSPSVGRYIGTEAFF,TGTGCCAGCAGCCCTTCGGTAGGGAGGTACATAGGCACTGAAGCTTTCTTT
TRBJ2-7,TRBV5-1,NA,TRBD2,CASSQYGSGSSYEQYF,TGCGCCAGCAGCCAGTATGGGAGCGGGAGTTCCTACGAGCAGTACTTC
TRBJ2-3,TRBV30,many,NA,CACSLGRVYADTQYF,TGTGCCTGTTCTTTAGGAAGGGTTTACGCAGATACGCAGTATTTT
TRBJ1-1,TRBV29-1,many,NA,CSVDGTANTEAFF,TGCAGCGTTGACGGGACCGCGAACACTGAAGCTTTCTTT
TRBJ2-3,TRBV20-1,few,NA,CSAINRRDYTDTQYF,TGCAGTGCTATTAACCGCAGGGATTACACAGATACGCAGTATTTT
TRBJ2-2,TRBV7-2,NA,NA,CASSPPSSGELFF,TGTGCCAGCAGCCCGCCCTCAAGCGGGGAGCTGTTTTTT
TRBJ2-7,TRBV28,NA,NA,CASSLFNEGSYEQYF,TGTGCCAGTAGTCTCTTCAACGAGGGCTCCTACGAGCAGTACTTC
TRBJ1-1,TRBV28,many,NA,CASSMEDYNTEAFF,TGTGCCAGCAGTATGGAGGATTACAACACTGAAGCTTTCTTT
TRBJ2-5,TRBV14,NA,NA,CASSQGSSGLRETQYF,TGTGCCAGCAGCCAAGGGTCGTCCGGGTTGAGGGAGACCCAGTACTTC
TRBJ1-6,TRBV15,many,TRBD1,CATSRDSQGVSPLHF,TGTGCCACCAGCAGAGATAGCCAGGGGGTCTCACCCCTCCACTTT
TRBJ1-5,TRBV18,NA,NA,CASSPQGVGNQPQHF,TGTGCCAGCTCACCACAGGGGGTTGGCAATCAGCCCCAGCATTTT
TRBJ2-2,TRBV6-1,NA,TRBD2,CASSPLSGRNTGELFF,TGTGCCAGCAGTCCCCTTAGCGGGCGGAACACCGGGGAGCTGTTTTTT
TRBJ2-1,TRBV7-8,NA,TRBD2,CASSQRSASGSYNEQFF,TGTGCCAGCAGCCAAAGATCGGCTAGCGGGAGTTACAATGAGCAGTTCTTC
TRBJ1-5,TRBV28,many,NA,CASRGQGSEPQHF,TGTGCCAGCAGAGGCCAGGGAAGTGAGCCCCAGCATTTT
TRBJ2-4,TRBV28,many,TRBD1,CASRKRTGWNIQYF,TGTGCCAGCAGGAAAAGGACAGGGTGGAACATTCAGTACTTC
TRBJ2-2,TRBV7-9,many,TRBD1,CASSPTGGQGTGELFF,TGTGCCAGCAGCCCAACAGGGGGCCAGGGCACCGGGGAGCTGTTTTTT